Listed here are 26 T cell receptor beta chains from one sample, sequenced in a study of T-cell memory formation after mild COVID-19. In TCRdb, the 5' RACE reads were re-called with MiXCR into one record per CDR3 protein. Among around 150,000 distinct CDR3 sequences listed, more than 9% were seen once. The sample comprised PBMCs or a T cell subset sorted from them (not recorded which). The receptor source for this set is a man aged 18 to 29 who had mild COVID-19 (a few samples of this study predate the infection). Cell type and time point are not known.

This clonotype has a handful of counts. DNA for the CDR3: TGTGCCAGCAGTTTAGAAGGGGACTCGCCCCAGCATTTT. This sequence encodes CASSLEGDSPQHF. The chain has TRBV12-3 or TRBV12-4 and TRBJ1-5; D possibly corresponds to TRBD1 (5 bases). The V end was cut by 1 base, the J end by 9 bases, with 10 bases between. The CDR3 extends over 13 amino acids.

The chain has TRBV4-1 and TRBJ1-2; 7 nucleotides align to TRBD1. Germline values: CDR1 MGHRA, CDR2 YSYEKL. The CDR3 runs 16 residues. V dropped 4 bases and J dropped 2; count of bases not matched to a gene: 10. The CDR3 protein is CASSPPGRGRNYGYTF. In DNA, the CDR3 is TGCGCCAGCAGCCCACCTGGGAGGGGGCGGAACTATGGCTACACCTTC.

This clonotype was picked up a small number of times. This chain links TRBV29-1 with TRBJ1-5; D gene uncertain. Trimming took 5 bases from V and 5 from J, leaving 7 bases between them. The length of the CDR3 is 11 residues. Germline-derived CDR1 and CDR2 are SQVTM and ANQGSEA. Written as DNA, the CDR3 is TGCAGCGTTTGGCATTATCAGCCCCAGCATTTT. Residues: CSVWHYQPQHF.

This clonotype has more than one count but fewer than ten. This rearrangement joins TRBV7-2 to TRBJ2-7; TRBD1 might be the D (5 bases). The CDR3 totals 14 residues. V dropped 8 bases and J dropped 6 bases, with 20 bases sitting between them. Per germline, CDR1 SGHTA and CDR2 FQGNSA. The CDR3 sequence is CASSPTGQGTEQYV. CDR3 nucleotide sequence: TGTGCCAGCTCCCCCACGGGCCAGGGAACCGAGCAGTACGTC.

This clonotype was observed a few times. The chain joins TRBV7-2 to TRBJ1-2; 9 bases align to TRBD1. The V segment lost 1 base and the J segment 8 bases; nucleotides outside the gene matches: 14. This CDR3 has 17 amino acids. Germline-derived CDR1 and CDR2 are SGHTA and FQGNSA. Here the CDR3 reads CASSLVARGGQGNGYTF. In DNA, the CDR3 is TGTGCCAGCAGCTTAGTAGCCCGCGGGGGACAGGGTAACGGCTACACCTTC. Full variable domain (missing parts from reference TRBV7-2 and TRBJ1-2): GAGVSQSPSNKVTEKGKDVELRCDPISGHTALYWYRQSLGQGLEFLIYFQGNSAPDKSGLPSDRFSAERTGGSVSTLTIQRTQQEDSAVYLCASSLVARGGQGNGYTFGSGTRLTVV.

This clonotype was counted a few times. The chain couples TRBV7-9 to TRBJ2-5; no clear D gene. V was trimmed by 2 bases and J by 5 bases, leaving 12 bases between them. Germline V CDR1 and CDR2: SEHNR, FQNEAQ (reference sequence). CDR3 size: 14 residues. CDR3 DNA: TGTGCCAGCAGCTTATCCGGCTCCACGGAGACCCAGTACTTC. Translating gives CASSLSGSTETQYF.

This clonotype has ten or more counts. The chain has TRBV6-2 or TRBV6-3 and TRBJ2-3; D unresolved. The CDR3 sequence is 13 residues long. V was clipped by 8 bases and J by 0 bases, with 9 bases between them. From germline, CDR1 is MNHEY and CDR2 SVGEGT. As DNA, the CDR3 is TGTGCCAGCGAGCAAGCTAGCACAGATACGCAGTATTTT. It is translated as CASEQASTDTQYF.

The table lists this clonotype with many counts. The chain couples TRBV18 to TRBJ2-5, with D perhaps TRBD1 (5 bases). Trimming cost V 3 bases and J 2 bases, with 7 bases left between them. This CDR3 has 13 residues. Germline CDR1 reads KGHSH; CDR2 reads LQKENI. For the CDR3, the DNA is TGTGCCAGCTCACCCGACAGTCAAGAGACCCAGTACTTC. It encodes CASSPDSQETQYF.

CDR3 in DNA: TGCAGCGTTGATAAGGGTGGGACCGGGGAGCTGTTTTTT. Amino acid sequence: CSVDKGGTGELFF. The chain joins TRBV29-1 to TRBJ2-2, with D hard to call. With 3 bases removed from V and 5 bases from J, the gap between germline ends came to 10 bases. This CDR3 spans 13 amino acids. Per germline, CDR1 SQVTM and CDR2 ANQGSEA.

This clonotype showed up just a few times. The CDR3 loop is CASSPQLGGTQYF. The DNA for the CDR3 is TGCGCCAGCAGCCCTCAATTAGGGGGGACCCAGTACTTC. The rearrangement links TRBV4-1 to TRBJ2-5, with D possibly being TRBD1 (6 bases). This CDR3 has 13 amino acids. The ends were cut back, 4 bases at V and 7 bases at J, with 13 bases in the middle. Looked up from germline, CDR1 is MGHRA and CDR2 is YSYEKL.

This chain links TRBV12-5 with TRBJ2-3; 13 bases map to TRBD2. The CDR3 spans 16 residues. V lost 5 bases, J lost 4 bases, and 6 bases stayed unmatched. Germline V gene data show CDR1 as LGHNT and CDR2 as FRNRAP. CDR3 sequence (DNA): TGTGCTAGTGGTACCCTGACTAGCGGGGGGTCAGATACGCAGTATTTT. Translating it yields CASGTLTSGGSDTQYF.

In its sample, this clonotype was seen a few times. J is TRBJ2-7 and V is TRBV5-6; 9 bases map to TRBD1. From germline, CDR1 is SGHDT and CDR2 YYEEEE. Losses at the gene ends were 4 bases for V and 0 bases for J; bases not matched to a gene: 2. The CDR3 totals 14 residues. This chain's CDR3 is CASSGTGYSYEQYV. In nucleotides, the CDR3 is TGTGCCAGCAGCGGGACAGGGTACTCCTACGAGCAGTACGTC.

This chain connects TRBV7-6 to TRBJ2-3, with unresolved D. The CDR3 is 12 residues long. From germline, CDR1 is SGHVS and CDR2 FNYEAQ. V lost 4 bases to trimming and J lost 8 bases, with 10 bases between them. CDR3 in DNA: TGTGCCAGCAGCTCCGGTGGGGTTACGCAGTATTTT. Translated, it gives CASSSGGVTQYF.

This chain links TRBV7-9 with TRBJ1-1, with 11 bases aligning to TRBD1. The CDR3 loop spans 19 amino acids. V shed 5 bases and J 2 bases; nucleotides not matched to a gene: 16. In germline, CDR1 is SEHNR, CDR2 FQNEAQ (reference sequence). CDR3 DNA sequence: TGTGCCAGCAGCCTCTACGAGGGGACAGGGGGTCGATTAAACACTGAAGCTTTCTTT. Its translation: CASSLYEGTGGRLNTEAFF. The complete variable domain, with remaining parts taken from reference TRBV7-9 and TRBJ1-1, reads DTGVSQNPRHKITKRGQNVTFRCDPISEHNRLYWYRQTLGQGPEFLTYFQNEAQLEKSRLLSDRFSAERPKGSFSTLEIQRTEQGDSAMYLCASSLYEGTGGRLNTEAFFGQGTRLTVV.

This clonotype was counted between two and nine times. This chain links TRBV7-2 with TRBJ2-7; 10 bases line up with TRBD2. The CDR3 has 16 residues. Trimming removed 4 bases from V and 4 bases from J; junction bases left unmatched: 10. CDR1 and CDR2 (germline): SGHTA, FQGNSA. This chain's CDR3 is CASSSSLAGVGYEQYF. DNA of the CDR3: TGTGCCAGCAGCTCAAGTCTAGCGGGGGTGGGGTACGAGCAGTACTTC.

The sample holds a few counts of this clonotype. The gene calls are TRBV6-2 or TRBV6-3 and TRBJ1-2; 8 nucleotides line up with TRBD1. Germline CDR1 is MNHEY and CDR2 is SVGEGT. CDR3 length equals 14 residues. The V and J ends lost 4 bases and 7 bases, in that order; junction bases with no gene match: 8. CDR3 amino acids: CASSSWTGQGGYTF. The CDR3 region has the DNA TGTGCCAGCAGTTCCTGGACAGGGCAGGGTGGCTACACCTTC.

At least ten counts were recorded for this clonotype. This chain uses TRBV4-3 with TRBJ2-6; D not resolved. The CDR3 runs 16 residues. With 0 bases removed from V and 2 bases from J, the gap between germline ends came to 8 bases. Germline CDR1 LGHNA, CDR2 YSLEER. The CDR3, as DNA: TGCGCCAGCAGCCAAGATCCGGGCCCTGGGGCCAACGTCCTGACTTTC. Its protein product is CASSQDPGPGANVLTF.

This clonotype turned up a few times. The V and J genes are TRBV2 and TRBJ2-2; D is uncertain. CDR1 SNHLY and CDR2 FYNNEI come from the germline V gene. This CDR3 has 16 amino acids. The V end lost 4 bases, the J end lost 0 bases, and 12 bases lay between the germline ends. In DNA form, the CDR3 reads TGTGCCAGCAGTGCGAAGGGCCTTACGAACACCGGGGAGCTGTTTTTT. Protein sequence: CASSAKGLTNTGELFF.

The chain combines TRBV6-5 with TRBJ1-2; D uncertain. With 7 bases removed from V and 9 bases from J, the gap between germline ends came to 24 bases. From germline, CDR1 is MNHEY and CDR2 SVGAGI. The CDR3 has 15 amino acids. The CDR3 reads CASTRTPERRWSYTF. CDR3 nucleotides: TGTGCCAGCACCCGGACGCCGGAGAGACGCTGGAGCTACACCTTC.

The CDR3 is CASSEEITQYF. CDR3 in DNA: TGTGCCAGCAGTGAAGAGATAACGCAGTATTTT. The J gene is TRBJ2-3, the V gene TRBV6-1; no reliable D call. The germline V gene has CDR1 MNHNS and CDR2 SASEGT. The CDR3 loop spans 11 amino acids. V shed 1 base and J shed 9 bases, with 5 bases lying between them.

The CDR3 sequence: CASSGPGQGAYNEQFF. The CDR3 nucleotides read TGTGCCAGCAGCGGACCCGGACAGGGGGCCTACAATGAGCAGTTCTTC. V gene TRBV2 combines with J gene TRBJ2-1; TRBD1 matches 10 bases. The CDR3 extends over 16 amino acids. Germline CDR1 SNHLY, CDR2 FYNNEI. V dropped 6 bases and J dropped 2; count of bases not matched to a gene: 7.

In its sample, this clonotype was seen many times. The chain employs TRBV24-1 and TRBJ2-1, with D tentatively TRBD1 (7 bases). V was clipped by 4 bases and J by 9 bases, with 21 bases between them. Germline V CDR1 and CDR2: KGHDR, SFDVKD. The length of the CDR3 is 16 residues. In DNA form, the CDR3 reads TGTGCCACCAGTGAAACGGACAGGACTGGGCGGGGTGAGCAGTTCTTC. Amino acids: CATSETDRTGRGEQFF.

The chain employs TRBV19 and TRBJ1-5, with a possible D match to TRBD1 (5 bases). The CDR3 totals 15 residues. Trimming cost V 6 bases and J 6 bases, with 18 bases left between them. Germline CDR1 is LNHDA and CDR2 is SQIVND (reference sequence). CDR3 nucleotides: TGTGCCAGTAGCCCTATCGGGGCAGGGTCTCAGCCCCAGCATTTT. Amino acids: CASSPIGAGSQPQHF.

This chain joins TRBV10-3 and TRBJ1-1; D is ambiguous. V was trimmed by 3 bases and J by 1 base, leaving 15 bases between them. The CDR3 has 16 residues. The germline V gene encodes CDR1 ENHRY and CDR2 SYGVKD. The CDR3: CAISEFGRQTNTEAFF. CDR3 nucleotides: TGTGCCATCAGTGAATTCGGGCGGCAGACGAACACTGAAGCTTTCTTT.

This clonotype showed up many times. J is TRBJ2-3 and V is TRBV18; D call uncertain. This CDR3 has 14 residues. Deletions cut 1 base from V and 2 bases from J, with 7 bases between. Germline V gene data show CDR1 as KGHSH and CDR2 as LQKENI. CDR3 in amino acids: CASSPRASTDTQYF. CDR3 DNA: TGTGCCAGCTCACCACGCGCTTCCACAGATACGCAGTATTTT.

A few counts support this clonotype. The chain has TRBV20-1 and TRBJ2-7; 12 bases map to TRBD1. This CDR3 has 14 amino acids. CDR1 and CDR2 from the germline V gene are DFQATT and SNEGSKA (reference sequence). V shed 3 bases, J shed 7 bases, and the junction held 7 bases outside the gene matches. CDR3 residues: CSASPGTGGWEQYV. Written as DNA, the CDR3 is TGCAGTGCTAGCCCCGGGACAGGGGGCTGGGAGCAGTACGTC.